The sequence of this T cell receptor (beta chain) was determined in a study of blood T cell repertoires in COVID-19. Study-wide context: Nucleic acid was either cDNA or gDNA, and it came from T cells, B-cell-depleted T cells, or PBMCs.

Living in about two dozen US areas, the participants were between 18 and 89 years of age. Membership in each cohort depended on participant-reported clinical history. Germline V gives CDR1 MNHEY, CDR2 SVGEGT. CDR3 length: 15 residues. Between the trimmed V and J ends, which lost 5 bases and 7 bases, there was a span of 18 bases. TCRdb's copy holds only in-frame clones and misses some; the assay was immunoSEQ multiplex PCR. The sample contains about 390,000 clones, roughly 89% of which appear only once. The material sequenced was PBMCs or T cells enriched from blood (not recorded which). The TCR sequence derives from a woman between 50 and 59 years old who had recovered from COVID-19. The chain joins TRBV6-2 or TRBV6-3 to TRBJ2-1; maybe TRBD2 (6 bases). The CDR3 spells CASSDFRYGGNEQFF. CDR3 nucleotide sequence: TGTGCCAGCAGTGATTTCCGCTATGGAGGGAATGAGCAGTTCTTC.